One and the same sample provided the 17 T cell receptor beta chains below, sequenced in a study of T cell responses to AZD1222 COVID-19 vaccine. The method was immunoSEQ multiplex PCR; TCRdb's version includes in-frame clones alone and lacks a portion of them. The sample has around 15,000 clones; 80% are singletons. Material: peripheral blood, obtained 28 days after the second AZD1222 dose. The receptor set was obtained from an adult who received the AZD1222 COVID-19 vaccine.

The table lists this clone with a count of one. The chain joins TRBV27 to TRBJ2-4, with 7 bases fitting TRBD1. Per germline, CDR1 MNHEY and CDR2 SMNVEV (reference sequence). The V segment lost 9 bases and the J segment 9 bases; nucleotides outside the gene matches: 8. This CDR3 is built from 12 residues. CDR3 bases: TGTGCCAGTCGAGAGGGGGCTAGCATTCAGTACTTC. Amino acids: CASREGASIQYF.

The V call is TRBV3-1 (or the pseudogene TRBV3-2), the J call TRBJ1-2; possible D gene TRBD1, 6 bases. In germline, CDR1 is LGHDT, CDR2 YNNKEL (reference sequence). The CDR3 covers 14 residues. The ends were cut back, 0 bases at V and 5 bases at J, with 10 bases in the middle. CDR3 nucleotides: TGTGCCAGCAGCCAAGAATGGGGGCCTTATGGCTACACCTTC. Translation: CASSQEWGPYGYTF.

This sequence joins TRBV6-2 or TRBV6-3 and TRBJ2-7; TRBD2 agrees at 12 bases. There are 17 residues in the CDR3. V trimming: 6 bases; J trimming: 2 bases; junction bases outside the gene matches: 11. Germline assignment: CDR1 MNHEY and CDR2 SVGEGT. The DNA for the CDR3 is TGTGCCAGCAGCCTAGGACTAGCGGGGAGAATAACCTACGAGCAGTACTTC. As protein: CASSLGLAGRITYEQYF.

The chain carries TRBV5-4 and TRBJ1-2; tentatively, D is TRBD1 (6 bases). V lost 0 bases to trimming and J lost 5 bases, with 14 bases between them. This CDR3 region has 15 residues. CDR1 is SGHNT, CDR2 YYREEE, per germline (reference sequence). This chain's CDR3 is CASSLERGVSYGYTF. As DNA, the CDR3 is TGTGCCAGCAGCTTGGAAAGGGGGGTTTCTTATGGCTACACCTTC.

Here the CDR3 reads CSVVGGGATGELFF. CDR3 nucleotides: TGCAGCGTTGTTGGCGGGGGGGCCACCGGGGAGCTGTTTTTT. The chain uses TRBV29-1 and TRBJ2-2; 9 bases align to TRBD2. After removal of 4 bases from V and 4 bases from J, the junction contained 4 bases not matched to a gene. Per germline, CDR1 SQVTM and CDR2 ANQGSEA. The CDR3 runs 14 residues.

The CDR3 DNA is TGTGCCAGCGGCCCCGAGGGCTATGGCTACACCTTC. It encodes CASGPEGYGYTF. The chain links TRBV2 to TRBJ1-2; D remains ambiguous. Per germline, CDR1 SNHLY and CDR2 FYNNEI. The CDR3 sequence is 12 residues long. V was clipped by 8 bases and J by 4 bases, with 11 bases between them.

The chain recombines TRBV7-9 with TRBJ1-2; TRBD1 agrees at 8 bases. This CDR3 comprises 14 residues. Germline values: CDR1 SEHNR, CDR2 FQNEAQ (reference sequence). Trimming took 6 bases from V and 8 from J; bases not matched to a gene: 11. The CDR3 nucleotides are TGTGCCAGCAGTCTACCAGGGGGCGGCTTGGGCTACACCTTC. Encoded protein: CASSLPGGGLGYTF.

This chain's CDR3 is CASSFAGADTQYF. The CDR3 coding sequence is TGTGCCAGCAGCTTTGCCGGGGCAGATACGCAGTATTTT. The V and J genes are TRBV7-2 and TRBJ2-3; D may be TRBD2 (5 bases). The germline gives CDR1 SGHTA, CDR2 FQGNSA. The CDR3 is made up of 13 amino acids. Trimming cost V 3 bases and J 4 bases, with 8 bases left between them.

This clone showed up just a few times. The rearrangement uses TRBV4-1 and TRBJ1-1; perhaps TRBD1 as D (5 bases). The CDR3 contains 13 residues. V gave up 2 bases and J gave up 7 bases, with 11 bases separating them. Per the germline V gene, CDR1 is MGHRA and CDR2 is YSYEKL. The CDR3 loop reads CASSQNRDGEAFF. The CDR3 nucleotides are TGCGCCAGCAGCCAAAACCGGGACGGTGAAGCTTTCTTT.

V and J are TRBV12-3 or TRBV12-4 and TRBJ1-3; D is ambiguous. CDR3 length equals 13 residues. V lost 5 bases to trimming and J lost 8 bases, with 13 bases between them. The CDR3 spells CASSLGEGHTIYF. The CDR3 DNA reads TGTGCCAGCAGTCTGGGCGAGGGCCACACCATATATTTT.

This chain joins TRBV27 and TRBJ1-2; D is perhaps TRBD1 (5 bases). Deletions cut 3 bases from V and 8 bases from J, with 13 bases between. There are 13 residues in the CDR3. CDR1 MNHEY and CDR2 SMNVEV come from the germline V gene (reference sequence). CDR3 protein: CASSFQGRVGYTF. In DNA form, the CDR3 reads TGTGCCAGCAGTTTTCAGGGCAGGGTCGGCTACACCTTC.

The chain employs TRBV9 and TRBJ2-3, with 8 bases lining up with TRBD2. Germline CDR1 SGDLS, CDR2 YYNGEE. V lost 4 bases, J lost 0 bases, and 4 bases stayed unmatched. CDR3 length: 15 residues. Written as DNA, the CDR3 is TGTGCCAGCAGCCCCCGGGAGGGCAGCACAGATACGCAGTATTTT. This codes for CASSPREGSTDTQYF.

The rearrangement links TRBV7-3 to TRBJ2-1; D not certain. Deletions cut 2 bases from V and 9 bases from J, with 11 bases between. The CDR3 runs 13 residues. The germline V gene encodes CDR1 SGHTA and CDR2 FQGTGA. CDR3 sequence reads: CASSLALEGEQFF. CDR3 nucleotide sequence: TGTGCCAGCAGCTTAGCCCTGGAAGGTGAGCAGTTCTTC. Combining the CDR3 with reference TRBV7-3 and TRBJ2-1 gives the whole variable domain GAGVSQTPSNKVTEKGKYVELRCDPISGHTALYWYRQSLGQGPEFLIYFQGTGAADDSGLPNDRFFAVRPEGSVSTLKIQRTERGDSAVYLCASSLALEGEQFFGPGTRLTVL.

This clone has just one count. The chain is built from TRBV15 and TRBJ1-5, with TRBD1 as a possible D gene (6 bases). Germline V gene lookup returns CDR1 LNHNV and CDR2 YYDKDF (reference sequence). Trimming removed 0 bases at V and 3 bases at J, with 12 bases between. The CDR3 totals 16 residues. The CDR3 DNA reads TGTGCCACCAGCAGAGAGGACAGAGCATACAATCAGCCCCAGCATTTT. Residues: CATSREDRAYNQPQHF.

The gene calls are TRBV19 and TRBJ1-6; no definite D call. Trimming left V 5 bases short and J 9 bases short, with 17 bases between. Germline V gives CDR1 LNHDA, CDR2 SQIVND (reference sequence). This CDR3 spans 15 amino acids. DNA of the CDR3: TGTGCCAGTAGTCTCGGACCCTCAACGGGTTCACCCCTCCACTTT. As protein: CASSLGPSTGSPLHF.

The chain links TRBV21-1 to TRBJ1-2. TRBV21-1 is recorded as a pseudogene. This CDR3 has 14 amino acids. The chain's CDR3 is CASSRLSPAYGYTF. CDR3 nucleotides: TGTGCCAGCAGCAGGCTCAGCCCCGCCTATGGCTACACCTTC.

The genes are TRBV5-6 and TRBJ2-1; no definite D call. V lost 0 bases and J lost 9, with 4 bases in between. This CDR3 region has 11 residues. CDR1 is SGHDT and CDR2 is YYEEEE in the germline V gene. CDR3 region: CASSLGGEQFF. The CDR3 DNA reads TGTGCCAGCAGCTTGGGTGGTGAGCAGTTCTTC. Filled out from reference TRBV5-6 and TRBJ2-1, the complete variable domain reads DAGVTQSPTHLIKTRGQQVTLRCSPKSGHDTVSWYQQALGQGPQFIFQYYEEEERQRGNFPDRFSGHQFPNYSSELNVNALLLGDSALYLCASSLGGEQFFGPGTRLTVL.